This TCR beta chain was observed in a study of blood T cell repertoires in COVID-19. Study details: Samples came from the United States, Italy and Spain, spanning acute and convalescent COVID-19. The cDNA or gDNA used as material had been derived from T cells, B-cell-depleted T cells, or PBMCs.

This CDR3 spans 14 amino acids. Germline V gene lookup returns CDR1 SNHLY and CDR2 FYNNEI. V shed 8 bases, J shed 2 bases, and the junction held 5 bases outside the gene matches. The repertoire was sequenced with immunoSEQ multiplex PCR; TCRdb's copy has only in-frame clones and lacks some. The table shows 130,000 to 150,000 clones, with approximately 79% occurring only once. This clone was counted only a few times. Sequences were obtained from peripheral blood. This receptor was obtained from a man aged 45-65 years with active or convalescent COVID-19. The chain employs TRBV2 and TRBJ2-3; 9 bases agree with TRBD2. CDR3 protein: CASLRGRDTDTQYF. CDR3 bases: TGTGCCAGCTTGCGCGGGAGGGACACAGATACGCAGTATTTT.